These 27 T cell receptor beta chains were all obtained from the same sample, sequenced in a study of T cell responses to AZD1222 COVID-19 vaccine. TCRdb keeps only in-frame clones here, not all; method: immunoSEQ multiplex PCR. The repertoire holds 90,000 to 150,000 clones, with roughly 86% as singletons. The starting material was peripheral blood, obtained 28 days after the second AZD1222 dose. The receptor source for this set is an adult who received the AZD1222 COVID-19 vaccine.

The rearrangement uses TRBV6-5 and TRBJ2-2; 10 nucleotides line up with TRBD2. This CDR3 comprises 15 residues. J was trimmed by 6 bases and V by 6 bases; bases with no gene match: 7. Germline CDR1 is MNHEY and CDR2 is SVGAGI. The CDR3 protein is CASSPFSGGPGELFF. The CDR3 nucleotides are TGTGCCAGCAGCCCCTTTAGCGGGGGGCCCGGGGAGCTGTTTTTT.

The genes are TRBV7-9 and TRBJ2-7; no firm D call. Germline V lookup: CDR1 SEHNR, CDR2 FQNEAQ (reference sequence). V was trimmed by 0 bases and J by 3 bases, leaving 9 bases between them. The length of the CDR3 is 14 residues. CDR3 sequence (DNA): TGTGCCAGCAGCTTAGCCGCACAGAACTACGAGCAGTACTTC. It translates to CASSLAAQNYEQYF.

This clone was observed a single time. The V call is TRBV5-1, the J call TRBJ1-1; D gene uncertain. The CDR3 contains 13 residues. Germline V gene lookup returns CDR1 SGHRS and CDR2 YFSETQ. Deletions cut 0 bases from V and 4 bases from J, with 7 bases between. The CDR3 loop is CASSLGEATEAFF. The CDR3 nucleotides read TGCGCCAGCAGCTTGGGGGAAGCCACTGAAGCTTTCTTT.

The gene calls are TRBV19 and TRBJ1-2, with unresolved D. CDR1 LNHDA and CDR2 SQIVND come from the germline V gene (reference sequence). The CDR3 covers 11 residues. Trimming removed 3 bases from V and 7 bases from J, with 6 bases in between. The CDR3 region is CASSIFRGYTF. In nucleotides, the CDR3 is TGTGCCAGTAGTATCTTTCGTGGCTACACCTTC. Using reference TRBV19 and TRBJ1-2 for the parts outside the CDR3, the full variable domain is DGGITQSPKYLFRKEGQNVTLSCEQNLNHDAMYWYRQDPGQGLRLIYYSQIVNDFQKGDIAEGYSVSREKKESFPLTVTSAQKNPTAFYLCASSIFRGYTFGSGTRLTVV.

This chain uses TRBV2 with TRBJ2-1, with D perhaps matching TRBD1 or TRBD2 (6 bases each). The CDR3 is made up of 14 amino acids. With 4 bases removed from V and 4 bases from J, the gap between germline ends came to 11 bases. Germline CDR1 SNHLY, CDR2 FYNNEI. The CDR3 protein is CASSGGAEYNEQFF. CDR3 nucleotide sequence: TGTGCCAGCAGTGGGGGGGCCGAGTACAATGAGCAGTTCTTC. Together with reference TRBV2 and TRBJ2-1, the CDR3 gives the full variable domain: EPEVTQTPSHQVTQMGQEVILRCVPISNHLYFYWYRQILGQKVEFLVSFYNNEISEKSEIFDDQFSVERPDGSNFTLKIRSTKLEDSAMYFCASSGGAEYNEQFFGPGTRLTVL.

The V gene is TRBV5-1, the J gene TRBJ1-2; TRBD1 matches at 12 bases. Losses at the gene ends were 3 bases for V and 2 bases for J; bases not matched to a gene: 5. The germline CDR1 and CDR2 sequences are SGHRS and YFSETQ. This CDR3 has 16 residues. The CDR3 DNA reads TGCGCCAGCAGCTCGGGACAGGGGGCTGGAAACTATGGCTACACCTTC. Translating gives CASSSGQGAGNYGYTF.

The J gene is TRBJ1-1, the V gene TRBV10-2; 7 bases agree with TRBD1. The CDR3 totals 15 residues. Germline values: CDR1 WSHSY, CDR2 SAAADI. The J segment lost 5 bases and the V segment lost 7 bases, leaving 13 bases of the junction unmatched. CDR3 DNA: TGCGCCAGCACCAAGGAGACAGGGCGATTAACTGAAGCTTTCTTT. This codes for CASTKETGRLTEAFF.

The rearrangement uses TRBV7-9 and TRBJ1-2; D might be TRBD1 (5 bases). Germline values: CDR1 SEHNR, CDR2 FQNEAQ (reference sequence). V lost 6 bases to trimming and J lost 4 bases, with 18 bases between them. This CDR3 has 15 amino acids. The CDR3 sequence is CASSQLGTEAYGYTF. CDR3 nucleotide sequence: TGTGCCAGCAGTCAGCTAGGGACGGAAGCCTATGGCTACACCTTC.

The rearrangement joins TRBV12-5 to TRBJ2-1; 13 positions agree with TRBD2. There are 15 residues in the CDR3. Trimming took 0 bases from V and 10 from J; bases not matched to a gene: 3. CDR1 is LGHNT, CDR2 FRNRAP, per germline. The CDR3 region has the DNA TGTGCTAGTGGTTTGGTAGGGGGACTAGCGGGAGAGCAGTTCTTC. Translation gives CASGLVGGLAGEQFF. The whole variable domain, remainder taken from reference TRBV12-5 and TRBJ2-1, is DARVTQTPRHKVTEMGQEVTMRCQPILGHNTVFWYRQTMMQGLELLAYFRNRAPLDDSGMPKDRFSAEMPDATLATLKIQPSEPRDSAVYFCASGLVGGLAGEQFFGPGTRLTVL.

The chain has TRBV5-1 and TRBJ1-4; D might be TRBD1 (6 bases). This CDR3 region has 14 residues. Deletions cut 6 bases from V and 5 bases from J, with 14 bases between. Germline CDR1 is SGHRS and CDR2 is YFSETQ. This CDR3 is CASKLSGGNEKLFF. The CDR3, as DNA: TGCGCCAGCAAGCTGTCCGGGGGCAATGAAAAACTGTTTTTT. Full variable domain (remainder filled in from reference TRBV5-1 and TRBJ1-4): KAGVTQTPRYLIKTRGQQVTLSCSPISGHRSVSWYQQTPGQGLQFLFEYFSETQRNKGNFPGRFSGRQFSNSRSEMNVSTLELGDSALYLCASKLSGGNEKLFFGSGTQLSVL.

This clone came up a few times. The rearrangement links TRBV30 to TRBJ1-4, with 9 bases matching TRBD1. CDR3 length equals 16 residues. V trimming: 3 bases; J trimming: 10 bases; junction bases outside the gene matches: 15. Germline V lookup: CDR1 GTSNPN, CDR2 SVGIG (reference sequence). DNA for the CDR3: TGTGCCTGGAGAGAATACCTTTCGGGACAGGGCGGAAAACTGTTTTTT. Its protein product is CAWREYLSGQGGKLFF.

The chain has TRBV6-1 and TRBJ1-1; no clear D. Germline assignment: CDR1 MNHNS and CDR2 SASEGT. The V gene lost 7 bases and the J gene lost 4 bases, with 19 bases spanning the gap. The CDR3 is 15 amino acids. The CDR3 DNA follows: TGTGCCAGCACCCCGGCACCCAGAGGTAGCACTGAAGCTTTCTTT. The encoded protein is CASTPAPRGSTEAFF.

V gene TRBV7-2 combines with J gene TRBJ2-4; 8 bases line up with TRBD1. J was trimmed by 8 bases and V by 6 bases; bases with no gene match: 6. In germline, CDR1 is SGHTA, CDR2 FQGNSA. This CDR3 comprises 13 residues. The CDR3 region is CASRDRVRDIQYF. In nucleotides, the CDR3 is TGTGCCAGCAGGGACAGGGTTCGGGACATTCAGTACTTC. Full variable domain (outside the CDR3, taken from reference TRBV7-2 and TRBJ2-4): GAGVSQSPSNKVTEKGKDVELRCDPISGHTALYWYRQSLGQGLEFLIYFQGNSAPDKSGLPSDRFSAERTGGSVSTLTIQRTQQEDSAVYLCASRDRVRDIQYFGAGTRLSVL.

The chain has TRBV18 and TRBJ1-1; 9 bases fit TRBD1. The CDR3 covers 16 residues. CDR1 KGHSH and CDR2 LQKENI come from the germline V gene. V was clipped by 7 bases and J by 4 bases; unmatched bases: 13. CDR3 DNA sequence: TGTGCCAGCTTGCCGACCGTCGGGACAGGGAGCACTGAAGCTTTCTTT. This gives the protein CASLPTVGTGSTEAFF.

The chain combines TRBV5-1 with TRBJ1-4; no reliable D call. The CDR3 extends over 13 amino acids. Germline V gene sequence: CDR1 SGHRS, CDR2 YFSETQ. V was trimmed by 0 bases and J by 6 bases, leaving 6 bases between them. The CDR3 loop reads CASSLGPHEKLFF. The CDR3 DNA reads as TGCGCCAGCAGCTTGGGGCCGCATGAAAAACTGTTTTTT.

This clone was observed a handful of times. The chain couples TRBV13 to TRBJ1-2; D possibly corresponds to TRBD1 (5 bases). Germline V gene data show CDR1 as PRHDT and CDR2 as FYEKMQ (reference sequence). This CDR3 has 15 amino acids. The V end was cut by 1 base, the J end by 9 bases, with 18 bases between. The CDR3 DNA reads as TGTGCCAGCAGCTTAGTTATTCGGGGGGTTCGAAGCTACACCTTC. Protein sequence: CASSLVIRGVRSYTF. Full variable domain (rest looked up from reference TRBV13 and TRBJ1-2): AAGVIQSPRHLIKEKRETATLKCYPIPRHDTVYWYQQGPGQDPQFLISFYEKMQSDKGSIPDRFSAQQFSDYHSELNMSSLELGDSALYFCASSLVIRGVRSYTFGSGTRLTVV.

This clone came up once. The chain employs TRBV5-6 and TRBJ2-1; D perhaps matches TRBD2 (5 bases). Trimming cost V 6 bases and J 0 bases, with 13 bases left between them. The CDR3 totals 15 residues. The germline V gene has CDR1 SGHDT and CDR2 YYEEEE. In nucleotides, the CDR3 is TGTGCCAGCATCCTGACGGGGTACTCCTACAATGAGCAGTTCTTC. Encoded protein: CASILTGYSYNEQFF.

This clone was seen once. The chain links TRBV19 to TRBJ1-6; 7 bases agree with TRBD1. The length of the CDR3 is 14 residues. CDR1 and CDR2 (germline): LNHDA, SQIVND (reference sequence). Germline trimming cut 6 bases from V and 5 bases from J; bases unmatched to any gene: 4. The CDR3 region is CASSHRGDNSPLHF. DNA of the CDR3: TGTGCCAGTAGCCACAGGGGTGATAATTCACCCCTCCACTTT.

The CDR3 region is CASSRDRGANEQYF. CDR3 bases: TGTGCCAGCAGCCGGGACAGGGGGGCCAACGAGCAGTACTTC. The genes are TRBV6-5 and TRBJ2-7; 11 bases match TRBD1. CDR1 is MNHEY, CDR2 SVGAGI, per germline. J was trimmed by 5 bases and V by 6 bases; bases with no gene match: 6. The CDR3 is 14 residues long.

This clone was counted only a few times. The chain is built from TRBV30 and TRBJ1-4; 7 bases agree with TRBD1. The CDR3 runs to 16 residues. Germline loops: CDR1 GTSNPN, CDR2 SVGIG (reference sequence). V was pared by 0 bases and J by 8 bases, with 12 bases of the junction left unmatched. The CDR3 spells CAWSVLGDRVAEKLFF. DNA of the CDR3: TGTGCCTGGAGTGTACTTGGAGACAGGGTAGCCGAAAAACTGTTTTTT.

The rearrangement uses TRBV6-6 and TRBJ1-1; D possibly corresponds to TRBD1 (5 bases). The CDR3 covers 14 residues. CDR1 and CDR2 from the germline V gene are MNHNY and SVGAGI (reference sequence). V lost 6 bases to trimming and J lost 1 base, with 12 bases between them. This chain's CDR3 is CASRGHGWNTEAFF. DNA for the CDR3: TGTGCCAGCAGAGGACACGGATGGAACACTGAAGCTTTCTTT.

V is TRBV3-1 (or the pseudogene TRBV3-2) and J is TRBJ2-3; unclear D gene. The CDR3 is made up of 12 amino acids. V shed 4 bases and J shed 6 bases, with 8 bases lying between them. CDR1 is LGHDT and CDR2 is YNNKEL in the germline V gene (reference sequence). CDR3 coding DNA: TGTGCCAGCAGCCCCCCAAGCGATACGCAGTATTTT. Its translation is CASSPPSDTQYF.

The rearrangement joins TRBV6-5 to TRBJ2-1, with TRBD1 matching 10 bases. This CDR3 is 13 amino acids long. The germline V gene encodes CDR1 MNHEY and CDR2 SVGAGI. CDR3 region: CTSGTGAYNEQFF. CDR3 nucleotide sequence: TGTACTTCCGGGACAGGGGCCTACAATGAGCAGTTCTTC.

The chain has TRBV6-2 or TRBV6-3 and TRBJ1-5; D uncertain. The V and J ends lost 1 base and 7 bases respectively, with 14 bases between them. CDR3 length: 15 residues. Germline assignment: CDR1 MNHEY and CDR2 SVGEGT. The CDR3 DNA reads as TGTGCCAGCAGTTACTTCTCCACCGGGCCACAGCCCCAGCATTTT. Its translation: CASSYFSTGPQPQHF.

V and J are TRBV7-2 and TRBJ2-3, with D perhaps matching TRBD1 (6 bases). The ends were cut back, 3 bases at V and 2 bases at J, with 9 bases in the middle. CDR1 is SGHTA and CDR2 is FQGNSA in the germline V gene. This CDR3 has 14 residues. The CDR3 nucleotides read TGTGCCAGCAGCTTCACAGGGCCCACAGATACGCAGTATTTT. It encodes CASSFTGPTDTQYF. The full variable domain, in which reference TRBV7-2 and TRBJ2-3 provide the parts outside the CDR3, is GAGVSQSPSNKVTEKGKDVELRCDPISGHTALYWYRQSLGQGLEFLIYFQGNSAPDKSGLPSDRFSAERTGGSVSTLTIQRTQQEDSAVYLCASSFTGPTDTQYFGPGTRLTVL.

This clone was seen more than once but under ten times. V and J are TRBV2 and TRBJ1-2; possibly TRBD1 for D (6 bases). From germline, CDR1 is SNHLY and CDR2 FYNNEI. There are 14 residues in the CDR3. Between the trimmed V and J ends, which lost 3 bases and 4 bases, there was a span of 12 bases. Here the CDR3 reads CASSEGARAYGYTF. The CDR3 DNA sequence: TGTGCCAGCAGTGAGGGGGCGCGGGCCTATGGCTACACCTTC. The variable domain in full, with the rest retrieved from reference TRBV2 and TRBJ1-2, is EPEVTQTPSHQVTQMGQEVILRCVPISNHLYFYWYRQILGQKVEFLVSFYNNEISEKSEIFDDQFSVERPDGSNFTLKIRSTKLEDSAMYFCASSEGARAYGYTFGSGTRLTVV.

This rearrangement joins TRBV29-1 to TRBJ1-1, with D perhaps TRBD1 (5 bases). Germline CDR1 is SQVTM and CDR2 is ANQGSEA. With 5 bases removed from V and 4 bases from J, the gap between germline ends came to 14 bases. This CDR3 has 13 amino acids. The CDR3 region has the DNA TGCAGCGTTCTGCAGGGTGAGGTCACTGAAGCTTTCTTT. It yields the protein CSVLQGEVTEAFF.